Listed here is a single T cell receptor beta chain. In this sample, this clone turned up once. There is no known antigen for this receptor. The record has no base qualities; no much larger clone is one base away. The cohort was made up of approximately 700 healthy bone marrow donors. Cohort members were all nominally healthy when sampled, although unrecorded immune exposures were likely present. The donor was CMV seronegative and was included in the group of 352 seronegative cohort members. Each donor provided a peripheral blood sample, and peripheral blood mononuclear cells were used for TCR beta sequencing. Genomic DNA extraction from the blood cell samples was performed with the Qiagen DNeasy Blood Extraction Kit. Preparation of the library involved the immunoSEQ multiplex PCR assay. For the multiplex PCR, a mixture combining 60 forward primers for TCR Vbeta segments and 13 reverse primers for TCR Jbeta segments was used. The CDR3 region of rearranged TCR beta genes was amplified from genomic DNA with a multiplex PCR assay. The Illumina HiSeq System was used to sequence the amplified TCR beta libraries as 87-base-pair reads. The original pipeline was this. In a later analysis, tens of millions of unique TCR beta chains were counted across the 690 or so repertoires, and around 11 million of these chains were shared by at least two donors. Raw reads were error-corrected and collapsed into unique sequences with a nearest-neighbor algorithm that merged closely related sequences to remove PCR and sequencing errors. To assign V, D and J gene segments, CDR3 sequences were aligned to IMGT reference sequences. For a sequence to be retained, a match of at least six nucleotides to both a V gene segment and a J gene segment was required. Rearrangements were classified as productive when the CDR3 lacked stop codons and remained in frame with V and J, and all other rearrangements were classified as non-productive. Following IMGT convention, CDR3 was defined as the stretch from the second conserved V-encoded cysteine up to the conserved J-encoded phenylalanine. The earlier analysis of 500 to 750 of the donors excluded any sequence lacking an unambiguous match to a single V gene segment. An earlier analysis of 587 of the donors classified V segments as functional when productive rearrangements were above 56.7% and as segregating when the standard deviation between donors was above 5%. A statistical classification framework was built for diagnosing cytomegalovirus status from the catalog of TCR beta chain sequences. In a later analysis, TCR nucleotide sequences were compared against IMGT/GENE-DB human TR gene sequences so that V and J genes could be assigned. Using the TCRdist pipeline, a later analysis assigned CDR3 sequences along with most-parsimonious VDJ recombination scenarios. In a later analysis, each TCR beta chain was defined by its CDR3 amino acid sequence together with its V-gene family, and reads lacking a unique V-gene family were excluded. As a way to deal with suspected cross-contamination and a sequencing artifact, a later analysis dropped roughly 600 nucleotide sequences that were highly shared and had low generation probability. For each public chain, a later analysis derived a clonal expansion index from normalized ranks of inferred template counts within each repertoire. A later analysis computed generation probabilities with a VDJ recombination model fitted to out-of-frame rearrangements, and checked the results against IGoR. Hypergeometric tests were used in a later analysis to score TCR-TCR, TCR-HLA and TCR-CMV co-occurrence, with a repertoire-size bias correction applied to the TCR pairs. False discovery rates were estimated in a later analysis by permuting HLA or CMV assignments 20 times. In a later analysis, co-occurring TCRs were grouped using DBSCAN, and TCRdist sequence similarity was added for clustering within HLA-allele-positive subsets. Repertoires with fewer than 30,000 or more than 120,000 public chains, plus five repertoires with anomalous nucleotide sharing, were excluded from co-occurrence clustering. The immuneACCESS repertoire file appears here via TCRdb, limited to in-frame rearrangements. These files lack a portion of the clones; in checked studies, under half of the deficit traces to unresolved V genes, and the cause of the others is not known. V and J calls and clone size are those listed in that table; D and trimming were worked out from the DNA. The sample profile shows around 130,000 clones; 75% to 80% of them were found once. The ten top clones hold approximately 0.9% of the sample.

Looking up the germline V gene (reference sequence) yields CDR1 PRHDT and CDR2 FYEKMQ. The V end loses 3 bases and the J end loses 0 bases, and a stretch of 12 bases separates them. Taken from cysteine to phenylalanine, the CDR3 has 15 residues. The only DNA kept is the CDR3, 45 bases in frame from the first base. These data come from a study of cytomegalovirus exposure and HLA in healthy donors (TCRdb year 2017). Regarding the research as a whole: According to an earlier analysis of a few hundred of the donors, about 190 million T cells yielded 117 million unique TCR beta sequences and about 300 Gb of sequence data. Roughly 320 gigabases of sequencing data and roughly 81 million unique TCR sequences made up an early release that covered fewer than 650 HLA-typed donors. Of the 398 genotyped donors, around 81% fell in the genetic ancestry cluster associated with self-reported Caucasian donors. The study aimed to test whether signatures of past pathogen exposure could be identified by cataloging public T cell receptors. Using immunosequencing, the study profiled T cell repertoires from 666 subjects and related those repertoires to cytomegalovirus serostatus. In addition to the first cohort of several hundred subjects, a separate validation cohort of under 150 different subjects was used. The study combined high-throughput TCR immunosequencing, statistical association of individual TCRs with disease status, and machine learning to predict cytomegalovirus infection status. To study patterns of TCR occurrence, a later analysis re-analyzed previously published TCR beta repertoires from 666 donors and added high-resolution HLA genotyping. Rather than drawing on any new phenotypic data, the later analysis identified candidate immune exposures from TCR beta sequences and the way those sequences occurred across donors. An earlier analysis of a few hundred of the donors applied high-throughput TCR beta sequencing to assess whether each TCR beta V gene segment acted as functional or pseudogenic. Donor age, sex, ethnicity and CMV serostatus were collected together with the repertoire data. A later genetic analysis used genome-wide SNP genotypes for about 65% of the roughly 700 donors, treating that subset as a discovery cohort. All discovery cohort repertoires had been generated on a single sequencing platform. HLA typing covered class I and class II loci at four-digit resolution. The number of donors typed differed by locus, with roughly 620-640 for A, B, C, DRB1 and DQB1, roughly 550 for DQA1, some 570 for DPA1, and some 450 for DPB1. Roughly five DR-DQ haplotypes were handled as single units for association and clustering because linkage in the cohort was strong. On average, around 240,000 unique TCR beta nucleotide sequences were sequenced per donor among about 400 genotyped donors of the cohort, with around 19% of those sequences being non-productive. Results and caveats for the whole study, not just this receptor: A group of highly shared sequence variants was considered likely to be a technical artifact of the sequencing pipeline. This cohort had only TCR beta chains sequenced, and the lack of alpha or paired-chain data limited which features could be detected. For the cohort, immune exposure information was limited to CMV serostatus. A further reported finding was that TCR beta sequences accurately predicted the HLA-A and HLA-B alleles for most subjects in the first cohort. Compared with the approximately 710-donor mean, donors in an Asian-associated ancestry cluster had fewer N-insertions in productive TCRs, according to a later genetic analysis. According to a later analysis, TCR association rates differed among HLA loci, with DRB1 alleles showing the most associated TCRs and HLA-C alleles showing the fewest. The presence/absence analyses assumed that sequencing depth was roughly uniform across donors, and that assumption may not be true. Linkage disequilibrium might explain the correlated functional status among segregating V segments, but an unknown experimental factor could not be ruled out. In the study, about 150 TCR beta chains were listed as associated with cytomegalovirus. Three of the identified cytomegalovirus-associated TCR beta chains were confirmed in vitro to be specific for cytomegalovirus antigens. A later analysis associated about 17,000 TCR beta sequences with specific HLA alleles at a false discovery rate of 0.05. Some IMGT-functional V segments, including TRBV6-2 and TRBV6-3, could not be told apart with the 87-base-pair reads, so those segments were excluded. When HLA alleles, especially DR and DQ, strongly co-occurred, attributing TCR associations to individual alleles was difficult. Most TCR sequences were observed very rarely across donors, whereas some public TCRs were present in many individuals. According to a later analysis, most CMV-associated TCR beta chains appeared to be HLA-restricted, and the HLA associations seemed to be driven largely by CMV exposure. According to the authors, the approach could potentially be generalized to other disease states and immunological phenotypes. Several of the top co-occurrence clusters appeared to be linked to parvovirus B19, influenza, CMV and Epstein-Barr virus, according to a later analysis. V-gene and J-gene trimming of TCR beta chains was associated with a missense DCLRE1C variant in a later genetic analysis, and the association was replicated in an independent cohort. In a later analysis, HLA-associated TCR beta chains were found to be more clonally expanded and to have lower generation probabilities than equally common non-associated chains. The earlier analysis of almost 600 of the donors excluded seventeen rarely observed V segments, including chromosome 9 orphons, because counts were too low. Because HLA typing was missing for some donors at each locus, association tests included only the typed subset. In an earlier analysis of fewer than 750 of the donors, most TCR beta V segments were observed in productive rearrangements about 87% or about 30% of the time, broadly matching IMGT annotations. The classifier was reported to diagnose cytomegalovirus status with high specificity and sensitivity in both the original and validation cohorts.

The rearranged chain carries TRBV13 and TRBJ2-7, with the D gene uncertain. Sequencing input: PBMCs. The clonotype was recovered from an older woman in good health and CMV-seronegative. The DNA sequence follows: TGTGCCAGCAGCTTCCTAGACTCGGACTCCTACGAGCAGTACTTC. The encoded protein is CASSFLDSDSYEQYF. The full variable domain, with segments outside the CDR3 supplied by the reference TRBV13 and TRBJ2-7 proteins, appears as AAGVIQSPRHLIKEKRETATLKCYPIPRHDTVYWYQQGPGQDPQFLISFYEKMQSDKGSIPDRFSAQQFSDYHSELNMSSLELGDSALYFCASSFLDSDSYEQYFGPGTRLTVT.